What follows describes a single T cell receptor beta chain. Its antigen is not identified. Quantitative molecular-barcoded 5'-RACE generated the TCR beta libraries. TCRdb redid the calling of the 5' RACE reads with MiXCR, one entry per CDR3 protein. This sample carries approximately 200,000 distinct CDR3 sequences, about 13% of them seen once, and the ten largest clones take more than 15%. The CDR3 consists of 16 residues. V lost 0 bases and J lost 4; bases outside the gene matches: 8. Per germline, CDR1 MGHRA and CDR2 YSYEKL. The sample is drawn from a study of CD8 T cells in ankylosing spondylitis. Findings and caveats of the study: Disease-linked clones were CD8+ and relatively rare in peripheral blood. Matched ankylosing spondylitis synovial fluid reportedly contained a significantly enriched population of disease-linked clones.

The genes are TRBV4-1 and TRBJ2-5, with 7 nucleotides matching TRBD2. Sequencing was performed on blood, either unsorted or a sorted T cell fraction (not recorded which). The clonotype was recovered from a male donor with ankylosing spondylitis or in good health (not recorded which). The CDR3 is CASSQEALWGGETQYF. The CDR3 DNA sequence: TGCGCCAGCAGCCAAGAAGCCCTATGGGGGGGAGAGACCCAGTACTTC.